These 17 T cell receptor beta chains were all obtained from the same sample, sequenced in a study of identical twins. One entry per CDR3 protein results from TCRdb running MiXCR on the 5' RACE reads. The data contain a few hundred thousand distinct CDR3 sequences, 9% to 10% of them singletons. The sequenced sample was naive T cells sorted from blood. Receptor source: a woman in her forties or fifties in good health.

This chain's CDR3 is CASSLGDGNTEAFF. The CDR3, as DNA: TGCGCCAGCAGCTTGGGGGATGGGAACACTGAAGCTTTCTTT. The gene calls are TRBV5-1 and TRBJ1-1; no clear D gene. Germline-derived CDR1 and CDR2 are SGHRS and YFSETQ. The V end was cut by 0 bases, the J end by 1 base, with 7 bases between. The CDR3 has 14 amino acids.

This clonotype came up many times. The J gene is TRBJ2-1, the V gene TRBV6-5, with TRBD1 matching over 7 bases. The CDR3 consists of 13 residues. Germline CDR1 and CDR2: MNHEY and SVGAGI. Trimming at V came to 7 bases and at J to 8 bases, leaving 8 bases not matched to a gene. CDR3 amino acids: CASNPTGKDEQFF. CDR3 DNA: TGTGCCAGCAATCCGACAGGGAAAGATGAGCAGTTCTTC.

This clonotype was detected only a few times. The V call is TRBV5-1, the J call TRBJ2-7; D gene ambiguous. The CDR3 spans 14 residues. Per the germline V gene, CDR1 is SGHRS and CDR2 is YFSETQ. V was trimmed by 4 bases and J by 2 bases, leaving 13 bases between them. CDR3 sequence: CASSTTQSTYEQYF. Here the CDR3 DNA reads TGCGCCAGCAGCACGACCCAATCCACCTACGAGCAGTACTTC.

This clonotype was seen ten or more times. This chain uses TRBV12-3 or TRBV12-4 with TRBJ1-1, with no clear D. The CDR3 consists of 13 residues. The V end was cut by 7 bases, the J end by 1 base, with 10 bases between. CDR3 coding DNA: TGTGCCAGCACCCTGGGGAGGAACACTGAAGCTTTCTTT. Amino acids: CASTLGRNTEAFF.

The chain uses TRBV7-8 and TRBJ2-7, with D tentatively TRBD1 or TRBD2 (5 bases each). Between the trimmed V and J ends, which lost 1 base and 3 bases, there was a span of 13 bases. The CDR3 is 15 amino acids. CDR1 and CDR2 (germline): SGHVS, FQNEAQ. For the CDR3, the DNA is TGTGCCAGCAGCTTAGTTGAGACAGAGGGCTACGAGCAGTACGTC. It encodes CASSLVETEGYEQYV.

The chain joins TRBV4-1 to TRBJ1-1; 9 nucleotides match TRBD1. V dropped 6 bases and J dropped 4; count of bases not matched to a gene: 6. Germline V CDR1 and CDR2: MGHRA, YSYEKL. The CDR3 runs to 14 residues. CDR3 nucleotide sequence: TGCGCCAGCAGTCATGGGACAGGGTTCACTGAAGCTTTCTTT. This gives the protein CASSHGTGFTEAFF.

Only a few counts were recorded for this clonotype. The gene calls are TRBV29-1 and TRBJ2-1; 9 bases agree with TRBD2. The CDR3 extends over 14 amino acids. In germline, CDR1 is SQVTM, CDR2 ANQGSEA. Losses at the gene ends were 1 base for V and 7 bases for J; bases not matched to a gene: 5. CDR3 bases: TGCAGCGTTGAAGCGGTAGCGGGGGAAAATGAGCAGTTCTTC. Translating it yields CSVEAVAGENEQFF.

This clonotype was detected ten times or more. This chain joins TRBV5-5 and TRBJ2-4, with unresolved D. Per the germline V gene, CDR1 is SGHKS and CDR2 is YYEKEE (reference sequence). V lost 0 bases and J lost 7, with 11 bases in between. This CDR3 contains 14 residues. The chain's CDR3 is CASSLVLGVNIQYF. The CDR3 nucleotides read TGTGCCAGCAGCTTGGTCCTGGGCGTGAACATTCAGTACTTC.

This chain uses TRBV30 with TRBJ1-5; tentatively, D is TRBD1 (5 bases). Trimming cost V 5 bases and J 2 bases, with 10 bases left between them. There are 13 residues in the CDR3. CDR1 and CDR2 from the germline V gene are GTSNPN and SVGIG (reference sequence). As DNA, the CDR3 is TGTGCCTGGGACCAACAGGGCAATCAGCCCCAGCATTTT. Translated: CAWDQQGNQPQHF. The full variable domain, in which reference TRBV30 and TRBJ1-5 provide the parts outside the CDR3, is SQTIHQWPATLVQPVGSPLSLECTVEGTSNPNLYWYRQAAGRGLQLLFYSVGIGQISSEVPQNLSASRPQDRQFILSSKKLLLSDSGFYLCAWDQQGNQPQHFGDGTRLSIL.

Only a few counts were recorded for this clonotype. The V call is TRBV29-1, the J call TRBJ2-5; D is uncertain. Trimming left V 4 bases short and J 6 bases short, with 12 bases between. Germline CDR1 is SQVTM and CDR2 is ANQGSEA. The CDR3 covers 12 residues. The CDR3 DNA sequence: TGCAGCGTTGCCTCGGATGGCCAGACCCAGTACTTC. This codes for CSVASDGQTQYF. Using reference TRBV29-1 and TRBJ2-5 for the parts outside the CDR3, the full variable domain is SAVISQKPSRDICQRGTSLTIQCQVDSQVTMMFWYRQQPGQSLTLIATANQGSEATYESGFVIDKFPISRPNLTFSTLTVSNMSPEDSSIYLCSVASDGQTQYFGPGTRLLVL.

In its sample, this clonotype was seen many times. The chain employs TRBV11-3 and TRBJ2-1; 8 nucleotides match TRBD2. Germline trimming cut 5 bases from V and 8 bases from J; bases unmatched to any gene: 11. The CDR3 covers 15 residues. Germline loops: CDR1 SGHNT, CDR2 YENEEA. CDR3 region: CASSLREGRSHEQFF. In nucleotides, the CDR3 is TGTGCCAGCAGCCTCCGGGAGGGACGGTCGCATGAGCAGTTCTTC.

This clonotype was seen ten or more times. The chain uses TRBV12-3 or TRBV12-4 and TRBJ2-1; TRBD2 might be the D (6 bases). The V and J ends lost 6 bases and 0 bases respectively, with 12 bases between them. The CDR3 runs 15 residues. The CDR3 sequence: CASRFGSNSYNEQFF. The CDR3, as DNA: TGTGCCAGCAGATTCGGGAGTAACTCCTACAATGAGCAGTTCTTC.

V gene TRBV5-6 combines with J gene TRBJ2-1; D could derive from TRBD1 or TRBD2 (5 bases each). The CDR3 contains 16 residues. Germline V gene data show CDR1 as SGHDT and CDR2 as YYEEEE. Trimming removed 3 bases at V and 3 bases at J, with 16 bases between. CDR3 bases: TGTGCCAGCAGCTACCCCCAGGGACGGCGCTACAATGAGCAGTTCTTC. Its translation: CASSYPQGRRYNEQFF.

The sample holds many counts of this clonotype. The rearrangement links TRBV28 to TRBJ2-5; 7 bases are a match to TRBD2. CDR1 is MDHEN and CDR2 is SYDVKM in the germline V gene. With 6 bases clipped from V and 5 bases from J, the junction kept 12 bases outside the gene matches. The CDR3 spans 15 residues. The DNA of the CDR3 is TGTGCCAGCAGCCCGGCGGGCGGGAGCAAGGAGACCCAGTACTTC. Protein sequence: CASSPAGGSKETQYF.

This clonotype was seen only a few times. The genes are TRBV11-2 and TRBJ2-1; TRBD1 aligns across 7 bases. Trimming removed 1 base from V and 4 bases from J; junction bases left unmatched: 10. The CDR3 sequence is 17 residues long. The germline gives CDR1 SGHAT, CDR2 FQNNGV. CDR3 DNA sequence: TGTGCCAGCAGCTTAGCCGAGGGGGCGCTAAGATACAATGAGCAGTTCTTC. Encoded protein: CASSLAEGALRYNEQFF.

The sample holds many counts of this clonotype. CDR3 protein: CASRPGVTKNIQYF. In nucleotides, the CDR3 is TGTGCCAGCCGACCCGGGGTGACCAAAAACATTCAGTACTTC. This chain connects TRBV12-3 or TRBV12-4 to TRBJ2-4, with a tentative D call TRBD2 (5 bases). The V end was cut by 8 bases, the J end by 2 bases, with 13 bases between. The CDR3 runs to 14 residues.

The CDR3 here is CASSHSSNEQFF. The CDR3 nucleotides are TGTGCCAGCAGCCACTCGAGCAATGAGCAGTTCTTC. The chain employs TRBV7-9 and TRBJ2-1, with D unresolved. Germline V gene sequence: CDR1 SEHNR, CDR2 FQNEAQ (reference sequence). Trimming pared 5 bases from V and 6 bases from J, leaving 8 bases between. This CDR3 has 12 residues.